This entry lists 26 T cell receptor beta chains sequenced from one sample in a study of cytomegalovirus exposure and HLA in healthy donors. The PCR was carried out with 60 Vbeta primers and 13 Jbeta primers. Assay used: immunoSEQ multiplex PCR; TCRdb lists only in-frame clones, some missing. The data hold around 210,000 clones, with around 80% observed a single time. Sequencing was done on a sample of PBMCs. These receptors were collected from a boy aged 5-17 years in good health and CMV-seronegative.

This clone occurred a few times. The CDR3 loop reads CASSQGREAFF. The CDR3 DNA reads TGTGCCAGCAGTCAAGGGCGGGAGGCTTTCTTT. V gene TRBV6-5 combines with J gene TRBJ1-1; unclear D gene. V was cut by 5 bases and J by 11 bases, with 12 bases left in between. Germline V lookup: CDR1 MNHEY, CDR2 SVGAGI. The length of the CDR3 is 11 residues.

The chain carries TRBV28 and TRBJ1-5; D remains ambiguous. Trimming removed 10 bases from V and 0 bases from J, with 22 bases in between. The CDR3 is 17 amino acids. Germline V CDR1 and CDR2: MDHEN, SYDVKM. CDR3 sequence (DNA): TGTGCCACTAGACCGGAACGCGGCTTCTATAGCAATCAGCCCCAGCATTTT. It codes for CATRPERGFYSNQPQHF. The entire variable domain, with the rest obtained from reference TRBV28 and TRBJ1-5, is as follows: DVKVTQSSRYLVKRTGEKVFLECVQDMDHENMFWYRQDPGLGLRLIYFSYDVKMKEKGDIPEGYSVSREKKERFSLILESASTNQTSMYLCATRPERGFYSNQPQHFGDGTRLSIL.

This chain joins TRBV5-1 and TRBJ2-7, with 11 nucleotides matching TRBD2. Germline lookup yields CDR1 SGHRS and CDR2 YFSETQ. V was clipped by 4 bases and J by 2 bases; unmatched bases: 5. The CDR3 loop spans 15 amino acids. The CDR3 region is CASSKLAGDAYEQYF. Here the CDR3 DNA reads TGCGCCAGCAGCAAACTAGCGGGGGATGCCTACGAGCAGTACTTC.

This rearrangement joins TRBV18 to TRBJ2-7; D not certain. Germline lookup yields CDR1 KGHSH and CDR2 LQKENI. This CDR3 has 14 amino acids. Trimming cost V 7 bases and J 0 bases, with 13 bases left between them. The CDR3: CASLDRSYSYEQYF. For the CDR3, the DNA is TGTGCCAGCTTAGATCGGAGTTACTCCTACGAGCAGTACTTC.

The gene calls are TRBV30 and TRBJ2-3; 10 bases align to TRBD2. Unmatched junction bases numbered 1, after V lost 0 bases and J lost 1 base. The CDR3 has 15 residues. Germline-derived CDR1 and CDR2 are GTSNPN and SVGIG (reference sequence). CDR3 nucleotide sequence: TGTGCCTGGAGTGTAGGGACTAGCGGCACAGATACGCAGTATTTT. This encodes CAWSVGTSGTDTQYF.

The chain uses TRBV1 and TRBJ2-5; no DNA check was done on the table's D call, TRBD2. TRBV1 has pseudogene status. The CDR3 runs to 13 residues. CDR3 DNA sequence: TGCACCAGCCCCCGGGGGGGGTGGGAGACCCAGTACTTC. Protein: CTSPRGGWETQYF.

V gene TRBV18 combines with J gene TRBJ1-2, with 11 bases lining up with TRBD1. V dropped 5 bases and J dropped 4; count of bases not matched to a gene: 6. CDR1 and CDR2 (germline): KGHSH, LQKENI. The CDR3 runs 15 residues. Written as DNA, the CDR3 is TGTGCCAGCTCATCGGGACAGGGGGTGGCCTATGGCTACACCTTC. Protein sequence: CASSSGQGVAYGYTF.

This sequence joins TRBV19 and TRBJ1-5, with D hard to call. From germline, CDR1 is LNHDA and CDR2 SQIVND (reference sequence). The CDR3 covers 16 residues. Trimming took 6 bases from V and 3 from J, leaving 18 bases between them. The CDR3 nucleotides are TGTGCCAGTAGCCGTGGTGGAGGGAGGAACAATCAGCCCCAGCATTTT. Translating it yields CASSRGGGRNNQPQHF.

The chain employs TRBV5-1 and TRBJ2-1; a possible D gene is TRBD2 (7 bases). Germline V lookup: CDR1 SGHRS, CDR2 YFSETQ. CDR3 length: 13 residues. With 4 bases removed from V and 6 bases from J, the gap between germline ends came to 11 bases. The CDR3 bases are TGCGCCAGCAGCGGGGGGGCTGGCAATGAGCAGTTCTTC. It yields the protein CASSGGAGNEQFF.

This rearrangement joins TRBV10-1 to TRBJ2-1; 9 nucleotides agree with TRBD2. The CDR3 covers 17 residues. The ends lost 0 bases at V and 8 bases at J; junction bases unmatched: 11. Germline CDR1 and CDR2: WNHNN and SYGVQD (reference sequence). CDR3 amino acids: CASSESLGTSNHYEQFF. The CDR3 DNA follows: TGCGCCAGCAGTGAGTCGTTGGGGACTAGCAACCATTATGAGCAGTTCTTC.

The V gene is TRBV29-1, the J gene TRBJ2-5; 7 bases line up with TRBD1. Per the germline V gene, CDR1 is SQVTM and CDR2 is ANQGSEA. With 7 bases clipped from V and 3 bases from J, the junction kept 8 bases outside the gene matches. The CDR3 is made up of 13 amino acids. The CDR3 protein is CSGAEGGEETQYF. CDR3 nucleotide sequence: TGCAGCGGTGCAGAAGGGGGCGAAGAGACCCAGTACTTC.

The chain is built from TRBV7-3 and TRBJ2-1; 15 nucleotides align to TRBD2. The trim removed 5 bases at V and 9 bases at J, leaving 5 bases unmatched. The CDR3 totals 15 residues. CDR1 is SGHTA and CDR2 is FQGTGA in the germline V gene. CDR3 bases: TGTGCCAGCAGCCTAGGGACTAGCGGGGGGTCTGAGCAGTTCTTC. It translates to CASSLGTSGGSEQFF.

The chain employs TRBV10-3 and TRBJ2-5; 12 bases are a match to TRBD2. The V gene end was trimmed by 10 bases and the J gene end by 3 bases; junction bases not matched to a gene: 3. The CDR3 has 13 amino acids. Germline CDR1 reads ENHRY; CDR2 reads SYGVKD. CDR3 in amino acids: CASRTSGEETQYF. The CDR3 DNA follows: TGTGCCAGCCGGACTAGCGGGGAAGAGACCCAGTACTTC.

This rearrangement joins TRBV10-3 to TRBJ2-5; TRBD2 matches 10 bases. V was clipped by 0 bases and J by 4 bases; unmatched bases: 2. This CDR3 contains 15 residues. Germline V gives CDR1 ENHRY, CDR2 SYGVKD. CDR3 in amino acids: CAISESSSGRETQYF. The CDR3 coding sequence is TGTGCCATCAGTGAGTCGTCTAGCGGGAGAGAGACCCAGTACTTC.

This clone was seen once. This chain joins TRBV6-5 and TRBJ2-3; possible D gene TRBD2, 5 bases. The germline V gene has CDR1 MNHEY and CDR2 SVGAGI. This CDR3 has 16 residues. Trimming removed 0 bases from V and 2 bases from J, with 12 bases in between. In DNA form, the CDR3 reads TGTGCCAGCAGTTACTCTCGGACTGACTCCACAGATACGCAGTATTTT. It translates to CASSYSRTDSTDTQYF.

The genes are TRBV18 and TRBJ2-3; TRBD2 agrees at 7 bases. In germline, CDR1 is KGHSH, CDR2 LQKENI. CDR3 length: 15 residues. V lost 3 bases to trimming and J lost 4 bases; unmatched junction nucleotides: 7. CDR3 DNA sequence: TGTGCCAGCTCACCGACTAGCTCTATTTCAGATACGCAGTATTTT. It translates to CASSPTSSISDTQYF.

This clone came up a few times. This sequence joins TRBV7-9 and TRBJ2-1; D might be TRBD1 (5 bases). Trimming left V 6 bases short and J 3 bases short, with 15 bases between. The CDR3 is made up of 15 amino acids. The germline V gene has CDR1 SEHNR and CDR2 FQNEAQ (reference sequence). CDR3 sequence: CASRIRSGNYNEQFF. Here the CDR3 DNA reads TGTGCCAGCAGAATAAGGTCAGGGAACTACAATGAGCAGTTCTTC.

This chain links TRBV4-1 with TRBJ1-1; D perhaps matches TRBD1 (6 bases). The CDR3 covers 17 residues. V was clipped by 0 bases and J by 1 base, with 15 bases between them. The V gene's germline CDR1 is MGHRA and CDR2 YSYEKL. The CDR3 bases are TGCGCCAGCAGCCAAGATCGACAGGCGGCTACGAACACTGAAGCTTTCTTT. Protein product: CASSQDRQAATNTEAFF.

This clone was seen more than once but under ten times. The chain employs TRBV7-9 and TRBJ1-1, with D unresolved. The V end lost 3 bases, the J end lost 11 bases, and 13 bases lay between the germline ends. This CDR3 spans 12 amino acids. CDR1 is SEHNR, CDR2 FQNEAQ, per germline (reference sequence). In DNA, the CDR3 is TGTGCCAGCAGCTTGGTGTCCGGGTTTGCTTTCTTT. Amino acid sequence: CASSLVSGFAFF.

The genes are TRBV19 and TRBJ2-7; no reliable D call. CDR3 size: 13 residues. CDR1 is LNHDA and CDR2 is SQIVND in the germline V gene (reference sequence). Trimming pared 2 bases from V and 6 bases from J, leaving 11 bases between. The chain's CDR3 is CASSITGTSEQYF. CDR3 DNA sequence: TGTGCCAGTAGTATAACGGGTACCTCCGAGCAGTACTTC.

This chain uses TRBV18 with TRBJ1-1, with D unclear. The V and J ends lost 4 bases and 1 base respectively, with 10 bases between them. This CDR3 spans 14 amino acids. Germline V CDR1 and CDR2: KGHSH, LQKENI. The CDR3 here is CASSLRTSNTEAFF. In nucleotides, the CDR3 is TGTGCCAGCTCACTCCGGACTTCGAACACTGAAGCTTTCTTT.

The DNA for the CDR3 is TGTGCCTGGAGTGTATTGGGAGCCGAGCAGTACTTC. It specifies CAWSVLGAEQYF. The J gene is TRBJ2-7, the V gene TRBV30; tentative D call: TRBD2 (5 bases). Trimming removed 0 bases at V and 6 bases at J, with 9 bases between. The CDR3 consists of 12 residues. CDR1 and CDR2 (germline): GTSNPN, SVGIG (reference sequence).

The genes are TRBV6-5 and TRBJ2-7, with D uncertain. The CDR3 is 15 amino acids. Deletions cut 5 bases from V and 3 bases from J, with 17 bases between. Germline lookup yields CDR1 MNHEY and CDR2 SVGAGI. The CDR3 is CASSPHSEVIYEQYF. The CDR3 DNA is TGTGCCAGCAGTCCCCATTCTGAGGTTATCTACGAGCAGTACTTC.

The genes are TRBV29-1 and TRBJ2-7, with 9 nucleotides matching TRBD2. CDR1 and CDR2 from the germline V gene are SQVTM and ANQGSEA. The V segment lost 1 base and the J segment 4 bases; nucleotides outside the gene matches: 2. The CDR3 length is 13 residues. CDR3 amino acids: CSVEGREGYEQYF. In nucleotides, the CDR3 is TGCAGCGTTGAAGGGCGGGAGGGGTACGAGCAGTACTTC.

The CDR3, as DNA: TGTGCCAGCAGCTGGGGGGGACCTGACACTGAAGCTTTCTTT. It encodes CASSWGGPDTEAFF. V is TRBV5-5 and J is TRBJ1-1, with TRBD1 as a possible D gene (5 bases). Germline V gene data show CDR1 as SGHKS and CDR2 as YYEKEE (reference sequence). The ends were cut back, 3 bases at V and 3 bases at J, with 12 bases in the middle. The CDR3 is 14 residues long. Full variable domain (outside the CDR3, taken from reference TRBV5-5 and TRBJ1-1): DAGVTQSPTHLIKTRGQQVTLRCSPISGHKSVSWYQQVLGQGPQFIFQYYEKEERGRGNFPDRFSARQFPNYSSELNVNALLLGDSALYLCASSWGGPDTEAFFGQGTRLTVV.

The CDR3 nucleotides are TGTGCCAGCAGCCCCCTACCGGGACAGGGACGCGAAAAACTGTTTTTT. Amino acid sequence: CASSPLPGQGREKLFF. V and J are TRBV5-5 and TRBJ1-4; 9 bases line up with TRBD1. The V gene end was trimmed by 4 bases and the J gene end by 8 bases; junction bases not matched to a gene: 12. CDR3 length equals 16 residues. Looked up from germline, CDR1 is SGHKS and CDR2 is YYEKEE (reference sequence).